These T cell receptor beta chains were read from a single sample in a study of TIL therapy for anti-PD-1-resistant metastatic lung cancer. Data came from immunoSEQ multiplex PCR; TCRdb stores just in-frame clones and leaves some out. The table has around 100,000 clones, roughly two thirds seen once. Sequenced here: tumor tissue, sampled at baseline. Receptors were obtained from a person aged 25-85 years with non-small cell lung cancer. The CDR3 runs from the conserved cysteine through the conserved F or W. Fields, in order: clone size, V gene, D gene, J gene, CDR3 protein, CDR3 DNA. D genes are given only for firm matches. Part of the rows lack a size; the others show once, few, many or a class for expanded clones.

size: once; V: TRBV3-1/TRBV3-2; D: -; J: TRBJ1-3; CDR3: CASSQPRGGHSGNTIYF; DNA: TGTGCCAGCAGCCAGCCCCGGGGCGGTCACTCTGGAAACACCATATATTTT
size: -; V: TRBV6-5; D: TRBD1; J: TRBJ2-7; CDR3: CASSTGTGFFYEQYF; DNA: TGTGCCAGCAGTACCGGGACAGGCTTTTTCTACGAGCAGTACTTC
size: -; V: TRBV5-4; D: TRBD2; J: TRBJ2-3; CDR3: CASSFEGLAGGGDTQYF; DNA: TGTGCCAGCAGCTTTGAGGGACTAGCGGGGGGAGGGGATACGCAGTATTTT
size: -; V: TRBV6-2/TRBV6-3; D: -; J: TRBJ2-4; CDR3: CASSPLGDIAKNIQYF; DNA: TGTGCCAGCAGTCCGTTAGGGGATATAGCCAAAAACATTCAGTACTTC
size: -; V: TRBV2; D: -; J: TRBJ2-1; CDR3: CASKEGNRYNEQFF; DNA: TGTGCCAGCAAGGAGGGTAACAGATACAATGAGCAGTTCTTC
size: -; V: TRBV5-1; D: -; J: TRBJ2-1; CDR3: CASSLLLNEQFF; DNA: TGCGCCAGCAGCTTGCTTCTCAATGAGCAGTTCTTC
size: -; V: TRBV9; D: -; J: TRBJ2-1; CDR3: CASSPRDLDSYNEQFF; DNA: TGTGCCAGCAGCCCCCGCGACCTAGACAGCTACAATGAGCAGTTCTTC
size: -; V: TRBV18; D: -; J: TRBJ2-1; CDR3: CASSPIWRRVFLRYNEQFF; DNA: TGTGCCAGCTCACCGATTTGGAGAAGGGTTTTTCTACGGTACAATGAGCAGTTCTTC
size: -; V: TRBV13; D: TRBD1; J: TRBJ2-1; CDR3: CASSPRDSSSYNEQFF; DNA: TGTGCCAGCAGCCCCCGGGACAGTAGCTCCTACAATGAGCAGTTCTTC
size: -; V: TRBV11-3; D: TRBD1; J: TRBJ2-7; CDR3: CASSPRQGANEQYF; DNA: TGTGCCAGCAGCCCCCGACAGGGGGCGAACGAGCAGTACTTC
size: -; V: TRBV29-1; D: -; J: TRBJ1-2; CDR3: CSVEDRSSRYTF; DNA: TGCAGCGTTGAAGATCGGTCCAGCCGCTACACCTTC
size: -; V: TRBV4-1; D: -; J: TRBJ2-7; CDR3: CASSQGPEGFEQYF; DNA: TGCGCCAGCAGCCAAGGGCCCGAAGGCTTCGAGCAGTACTTC
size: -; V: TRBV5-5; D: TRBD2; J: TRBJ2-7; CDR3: CASRQTSGVEWQYF; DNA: TGTGCCAGCAGGCAAACTAGCGGAGTTGAATGGCAGTACTTC
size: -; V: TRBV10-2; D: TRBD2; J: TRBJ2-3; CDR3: CASSVTSGGGRWVTDTQYF; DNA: TGCGCCAGCAGTGTGACTAGCGGGGGGGGCCGGTGGGTCACAGATACGCAGTATTTT
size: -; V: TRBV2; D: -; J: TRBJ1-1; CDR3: CASSDKAADLYTEAFF; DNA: TGTGCCAGCAGTGATAAGGCAGCAGACCTTTACACTGAAGCTTTCTTT
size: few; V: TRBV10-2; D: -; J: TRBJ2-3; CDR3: CASRGGFTDTQYF; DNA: TGCGCCAGCAGGGGGGGATTCACAGATACGCAGTATTTT
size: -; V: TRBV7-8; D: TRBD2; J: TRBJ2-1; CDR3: CASSFFLLAGGGVYNEQFF; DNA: TGTGCCAGCAGCTTCTTTTTACTAGCGGGGGGCGGGGTCTACAATGAGCAGTTCTTC
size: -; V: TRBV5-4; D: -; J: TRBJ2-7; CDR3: CASRGGNYEQYF; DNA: TGTGCCAGCAGAGGGGGAAATTACGAGCAGTACTTC
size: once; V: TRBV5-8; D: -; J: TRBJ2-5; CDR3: CARGTGGLLETQYF; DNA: TGTGCCAGAGGGACCGGAGGCCTCTTGGAGACCCAGTACTTC
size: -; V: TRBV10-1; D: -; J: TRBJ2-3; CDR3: CASSESVRAGQKPDTQYF; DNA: TGCGCCAGCAGTGAGTCGGTGAGGGCGGGACAAAAGCCAGATACGCAGTATTTT
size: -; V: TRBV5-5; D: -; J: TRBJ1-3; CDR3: CASSLGGTGNTIYF; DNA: TGTGCCAGCAGCTTGGGTGGTACAGGAAACACCATATATTTT
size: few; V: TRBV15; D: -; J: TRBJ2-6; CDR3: CATSKDSPSGANVLTF; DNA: TGTGCCACCAGCAAGGACAGCCCCTCTGGGGCCAACGTCCTGACTTTC
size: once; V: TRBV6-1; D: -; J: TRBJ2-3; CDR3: CASSEWTASTDTQYF; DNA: TGTGCCAGCAGTGAGTGGACAGCTAGCACAGATACGCAGTATTTT
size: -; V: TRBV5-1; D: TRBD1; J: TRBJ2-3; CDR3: CASSTGTGIGTDTQYF; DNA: TGCGCCAGCAGCACCGGGACAGGGATCGGCACAGATACGCAGTATTTT
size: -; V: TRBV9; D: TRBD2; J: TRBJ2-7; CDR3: CASSVGTSIPYEQYF; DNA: TGTGCCAGCAGCGTGGGGACTAGCATTCCCTACGAGCAGTACTTC
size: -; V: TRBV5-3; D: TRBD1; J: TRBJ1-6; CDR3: CARSLVHCWTGGYNSPLHF; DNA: TGTGCCAGAAGCTTGGTCCATTGTTGGACAGGGGGTTATAATTCACCCCTCCACTTT
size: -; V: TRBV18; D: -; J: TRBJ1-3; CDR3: CASTSQESSGNTIYF; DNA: TGTGCCAGCACTTCACAGGAGAGCTCTGGAAACACCATATATTTT
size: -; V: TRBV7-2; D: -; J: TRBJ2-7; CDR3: CASSGQGYEQYF; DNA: TGTGCCAGCAGCGGGCAGGGTTACGAGCAGTACTTC
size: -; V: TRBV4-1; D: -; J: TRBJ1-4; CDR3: CASSQNPVGATNEKLFF; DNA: TGCGCCAGCAGCCAAAACCCCGTCGGAGCAACTAATGAAAAACTGTTTTTT
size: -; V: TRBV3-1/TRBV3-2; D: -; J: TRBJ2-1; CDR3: CASSQDLSSERRRNEQFF; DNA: TGTGCCAGCAGCCAAGATTTGAGTAGCGAGCGGAGAAGGAATGAGCAGTTCTTC
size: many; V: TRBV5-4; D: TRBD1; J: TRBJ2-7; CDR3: CASSFDRVEQYF; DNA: TGTGCCAGCAGCTTTGACAGGGTCGAGCAGTACTTC
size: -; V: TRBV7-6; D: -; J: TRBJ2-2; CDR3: CASSLRRVSANTGELFF; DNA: TGTGCCAGCAGCTTAAGGCGGGTTAGCGCGAACACCGGGGAGCTGTTTTTT
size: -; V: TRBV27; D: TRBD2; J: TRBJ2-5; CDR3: CASSPTGLAGGRQTQYF; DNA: TGTGCCAGCAGTCCCACGGGACTAGCGGGAGGGCGGCAGACCCAGTACTTC
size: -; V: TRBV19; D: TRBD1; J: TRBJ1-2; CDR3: CASSIAPQGGYGYTF; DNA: TGTGCCAGTAGTATAGCCCCCCAGGGGGGGTATGGCTACACCTTC
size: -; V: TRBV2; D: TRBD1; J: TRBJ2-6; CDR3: CASTAGGIYSGANVLTF; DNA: TGTGCCAGCACCGCAGGGGGCATATATTCTGGGGCCAACGTCCTGACTTTC
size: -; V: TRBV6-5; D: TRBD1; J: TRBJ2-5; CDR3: CAIPGQGGETQYF; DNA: TGTGCCATCCCGGGACAGGGTGGCGAGACCCAGTACTTC
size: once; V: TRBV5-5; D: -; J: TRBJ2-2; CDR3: CASSSGPNTGELFF; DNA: TGTGCCAGCAGCTCGGGCCCTAACACCGGGGAGCTGTTTTTT
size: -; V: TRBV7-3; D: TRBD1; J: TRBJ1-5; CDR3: CASSFGDRGRGGGQPQHF; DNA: TGTGCCAGCAGCTTTGGGGACAGGGGGCGCGGGGGAGGCCAGCCCCAGCATTTT
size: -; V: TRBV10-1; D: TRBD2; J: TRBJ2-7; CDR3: CASSSGTSIHEQYF; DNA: TGCGCCAGCTCCTCCGGGACTAGTATCCACGAGCAGTACTTC
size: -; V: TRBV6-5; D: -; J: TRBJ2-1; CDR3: CASSSWARNNEQFF; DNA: TGTGCCAGCAGTTCTTGGGCCAGGAACAATGAGCAGTTCTTC
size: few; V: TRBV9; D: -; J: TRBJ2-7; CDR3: CASSVSGTSYEQYF; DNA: TGTGCCAGCAGCGTATCGGGTACCTCCTACGAGCAGTACTTC
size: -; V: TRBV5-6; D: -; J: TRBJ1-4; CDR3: CASSPAWGEKLFF; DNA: TGTGCCAGCAGCCCGGCATGGGGTGAAAAACTGTTTTTT
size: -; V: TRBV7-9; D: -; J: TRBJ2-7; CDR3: CASSLTGYEQYF; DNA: TGTGCCAGCAGCTTAACGGGTTACGAGCAGTACTTC
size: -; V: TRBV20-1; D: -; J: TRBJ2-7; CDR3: CSAETSYEQYF; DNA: TGCAGTGCGGAAACAAGTTACGAGCAGTACTTC